One and the same sample provided the 12 T cell receptor beta chains below, sequenced in a study of CXCR3-negative and CXCR3-positive naive CD8 T cells. Study outcomes and limitations: Relative to CXCR3-negative naive cells, CXCR3-positive naive cells had more hydrophobic TRB CDR3s.

These TCRs are of unknown antigen specificity. The method, 5' RACE with UMI labels, was used to prepare the TRB cDNA libraries. TCRdb re-called the 5' RACE reads and catalogs CDR3 proteins one per entry, DNA excluded. This sample's table reports 140,000 to 150,000 distinct CDR3 sequences. Sequencing used naive CXCR3+ CD8+ T cells from blood. The subset denotes: CD45RO-CCR7+CD27+CD95- naive CD8+ T cells expressing CXCR3 (TNR3+). These receptors originate from a human donor in good health. Some clones in this sample may be carry-over from other donors' samples.

This rearrangement joins TRBV9 to TRBJ2-1; without DNA, the TCRdb call of TRBD2 cannot be checked. The CDR3 totals 14 residues. Germline V gene sequence: CDR1 SGDLS, CDR2 YYNGEE. This chain's CDR3 is CASSPGLADWEQFF.

This rearrangement joins TRBV2 to TRBJ2-1; with no DNA, the TCRdb D assignment of TRBD2 cannot be verified. The CDR3 is 13 amino acids. CDR1 SNHLY and CDR2 FYNNEI come from the germline V gene. CDR3 residues: CASSELVRNEQFF.

This rearrangement joins TRBV7-9 to TRBJ2-5. CDR3 length equals 14 residues. Per the germline V gene, CDR1 is SEHNR and CDR2 is FQNEAQ (reference sequence). The CDR3 here is CASSLGRTKETQYF.

The chain carries TRBV28 and TRBJ2-1; without DNA, the TCRdb call of TRBD2 cannot be checked. The germline V gene encodes CDR1 MDHEN and CDR2 SYDVKM. The CDR3 is made up of 20 amino acids. The CDR3 protein is CASSNPGLAGGTYSYNEQFF.

This chain joins TRBV11-3 and TRBJ1-1. Germline V lookup: CDR1 SGHNT, CDR2 YENEEA. The CDR3 loop spans 14 amino acids. CDR3: CASSLVSGDTEAFF. The whole variable domain, filled in from reference TRBV11-3 and TRBJ1-1, reads EAGVVQSPRYKIIEKKQPVAFWCNPISGHNTLYWYLQNLGQGPELLIRYENEEAVDDSQLPKDRFSAERLKGVDSTLKIQPAELGDSAVYLCASSLVSGDTEAFFGQGTRLTVV.

The V and J genes are TRBV7-2 and TRBJ2-3; the TCRdb call, TRBD2, lacks DNA for checking. The length of the CDR3 is 15 residues. Germline V CDR1 and CDR2: SGHTA, FQGNSA. Here the CDR3 reads CASSHLAGVLDTQYF.

J is TRBJ2-2 and V is TRBV5-5. This CDR3 has 16 residues. CDR1 and CDR2 from the germline V gene are SGHKS and YYEKEE (reference sequence). CDR3 loop: CASSSFMEWNTGELFF.

This chain links TRBV29-1 with TRBJ1-2; TCRdb selects TRBD1, and the lack of DNA leaves this call unchecked. Germline CDR1 reads SQVTM; CDR2 reads ANQGSEA. This CDR3 is built from 15 residues. CDR3: CSDQDRDFYNYGYTF.

The CDR3 is CRVRLPNTEAFF. V and J are TRBV29-1 and TRBJ1-1. The CDR3 extends over 12 amino acids. Germline lookup yields CDR1 SQVTM and CDR2 ANQGSEA. Combining the CDR3 with reference TRBV29-1 and TRBJ1-1 gives the whole variable domain SAVISQKPSRDICQRGTSLTIQCQVDSQVTMMFWYRQQPGQSLTLIATANQGSEATYESGFVIDKFPISRPNLTFSTLTVSNMSPEDSSIYLCRVRLPNTEAFFGQGTRLTVV.

The V call is TRBV11-2, the J call TRBJ2-1. Germline V gives CDR1 SGHAT, CDR2 FQNNGV. The CDR3 extends over 14 amino acids. CDR3 sequence: CASSVVSSYNEQFF.

The chain has TRBV14 and TRBJ2-4; TCRdb reports TRBD1, a call that lacks DNA to check it against. The V gene's germline CDR1 is SGHDN and CDR2 FVKESK. The CDR3 has 16 residues. CDR3 residues: CASSQARGLAKNIQYF.

The J gene is TRBJ2-7, the V gene TRBV11-2; TCRdb's D call of TRBD2 is untestable without DNA. From germline, CDR1 is SGHAT and CDR2 FQNNGV. This CDR3 region has 15 residues. CDR3 amino acids: CASSFGRGSSYEQYF.